This TCR beta chain was found in a study of T-cell reconstitution after alpha-beta-depleted transplantation in children. Notes on the study in general: Surviving recipient T cells and thymic progenitors accounted for the high day-60 TCRbeta diversity observed in some patients. One year post-transplant, T-cell counts and diversity were largely derived from T cells produced anew.

CDR1 is SGHRS, CDR2 YFSETQ, per germline. The CDR3 sequence is 15 residues long. V gave up 0 bases and J gave up 2 bases; unmatched junction bases: 5. This clonotype has at least ten counts. Its target is unknown. Unique molecular identifiers were incorporated during preparation of the TCRbeta library. TCRdb reprocessed the PCR reads with MiXCR, giving one entry per CDR3 protein. The profile shows 500,000 to 750,000 distinct CDR3 sequences, over 10% of them singletons. The source material was PBMCs, mostly from graft donor cells, sampled 360 days after TCRalphabeta/CD19-depleted stem cell transplant. This receptor was taken from a male patient younger than 18 who had a stem cell transplant for acute myeloid leukemia, so the T cells may come from the graft donor. The chain carries TRBV5-1 and TRBJ2-7, with TRBD1 identical over 7 bases. CDR3 in DNA: TGCGCCAGCAGCTTGGTAGGGGGCCCTCCCTACGAGCAGTACTTC. This encodes CASSLVGGPPYEQYF.